This T cell receptor beta chain is from a study of memory CD4+ T cells and cytomegalovirus serostatus. Single viable CD3+CD4+CD8-CD45RO+ cells were sorted as the memory CD4+ T cells. This clone was seen only a few times. The method was immunoSEQ multiplex PCR; TCRdb's version includes in-frame clones alone and lacks a portion of them. In the table there are 70,000 to 90,000 clones, 60% to 80% of which are singletons. Germline V gives CDR1 MNHEY, CDR2 SMNVEV (reference sequence). V was clipped by 6 bases and J by 3 bases; unmatched bases: 2. This CDR3 has 15 residues. This TCR was sampled from an adult in good health and CMV-seropositive. The material sequenced was memory CD4+ T cells from blood. The chain is built from TRBV27 and TRBJ2-3; the match to TRBD2 covers 14 bases. CDR3 bases: TGTGCCAGCAGCGGACTAGCGGGAGGAACAGATACGCAGTATTTT. Protein sequence: CASSGLAGGTDTQYF.